This is a list of T cell receptor beta chains from one sample in a study of blood T cell repertoires in COVID-19. Clones were read by immunoSEQ multiplex PCR, and TCRdb kept only the in-frame ones, dropping some. The data contain under 70,000 clones, around four fifths of them seen just once; the ten biggest clones take up approximately 12%. What was sequenced was peripheral blood. These receptors all come from a woman older than 75 with acute or convalescent COVID-19. Each CDR3 is given with its conserved first and last residue. D genes are given only for firm matches. Expanded clones get a size class; other rows say once, few or many, or leave the size out.

abundance	d_gene	v_gene	j_gene	CDR3nt	CDR3aa
few	NA	TRBV7-9	TRBJ1-5	TGTGCCAGCAGCTTAGCCGACTACAATCAGCCCCAGCATTTT	CASSLADYNQPQHF
NA	TRBD1	TRBV25-1	TRBJ2-7	TGTGCCAGCAGGCAGGGGGCCTACGAGCAGTACTTC	CASRQGAYEQYF
NA	TRBD1	TRBV2	TRBJ1-1	TGTGCCAGCAGGGCGGGACAGCCAAACACTGAAGCTTTCTTT	CASRAGQPNTEAFF
NA	TRBD1	TRBV11-2	TRBJ2-1	TGTGCCAGCAGCTCCCACAGGGGCGGGTCCTACAATGAGCAGTTCTTC	CASSSHRGGSYNEQFF
once	NA	TRBV6-5	TRBJ1-5	TGTGCCAGCAGCCGGACGGAGGATCAGCCCCAGCATTTT	CASSRTEDQPQHF
NA	TRBD1	TRBV5-4	TRBJ1-4	TGTGCCAGCAGCCCGGGGCAGGGGGCGGGGACAACTAATGAAAAACTGTTTTTT	CASSPGQGAGTTNEKLFF
NA	TRBD1	TRBV6-5	TRBJ2-1	TGTGCCAGCATTTCCCAAGGGGGCAGGAACAATGAGCAGTTCTTC	CASISQGGRNNEQFF
NA	TRBD1	TRBV9	TRBJ1-6	TGTGCCAGCAGCAGCACCGGGACAGGGGTCGGTTCACCCCTCCACTTT	CASSSTGTGVGSPLHF
NA	NA	TRBV18	TRBJ1-2	TGTGCCAGCTCACCGGGCCGGAACTATGGCTACACCTTC	CASSPGRNYGYTF
NA	TRBD2	TRBV27	TRBJ2-1	TGTGCCAGCAGTTTACAGCGGGGGTACAATGAGCAGTTCTTC	CASSLQRGYNEQFF
NA	NA	TRBV6-5	TRBJ2-6	TGTGCCAGCAGTACCCCAGGGCCTGGGGCCAACGTCCTGACTTTC	CASSTPGPGANVLTF
NA	TRBD1	TRBV15	TRBJ2-3	TGTGCCACCAGCAATTCAGGACAGGGCTTCACAGATACGCAGTATTTT	CATSNSGQGFTDTQYF
NA	NA	TRBV11-3	TRBJ2-3	TGTGCCAGCAGCCGGGACTCTCATTCAGATACGCAGTATTTT	CASSRDSHSDTQYF
NA	NA	TRBV7-2	TRBJ2-7	TGTGCCAGCAGCTCGGGGCTCGGGAGTGCCTCCTACGAGCAGTACTTC	CASSSGLGSASYEQYF
NA	NA	TRBV27	TRBJ1-1	TGTGCCAGCAGTTTCGGGAGGGCCGGTTGGGAGAACACTGAAGCTTTCTTT	CASSFGRAGWENTEAFF
NA	NA	TRBV20-1	TRBJ1-4	TGCAGTGCCCCCCATAATGAAAAACTGTTTTTT	CSAPHNEKLFF
NA	TRBD1	TRBV29-1	TRBJ1-4	TGCAGCGCCTTACAGGGGGATGAAAAACTGTTTTTT	CSALQGDEKLFF
NA	TRBD1	TRBV5-4	TRBJ1-6	TGTGCCAGCAGTTGGACAGGGGGGTCCTATAATTCACCCCTCCACTTT	CASSWTGGSYNSPLHF
NA	TRBD2	TRBV19	TRBJ2-2	TGTGCCAGTAGTAGGTCTAGCGGTGACACCGGGGAGCTGTTTTTT	CASSRSSGDTGELFF
few	NA	TRBV7-2	TRBJ2-1	TGTGCCAGCACAGTACAGGGAAACTCCTACAATGAGCAGTTCTTC	CASTVQGNSYNEQFF
NA	NA	TRBV18	TRBJ2-2	TGTGCCAGCTCCCCGAGACTAGGCGGGGTCACCGGGGAGCTGTTTTTT	CASSPRLGGVTGELFF
NA	TRBD1	TRBV7-9	TRBJ1-5	TGTGCCAGCAGCCCGCCCGGGACAGGCAATCAGCCCCAGCATTTT	CASSPPGTGNQPQHF
NA	NA	TRBV6-5	TRBJ2-5	TGTGCCAGCAAGTGGTTGGGCTTCCCCGGAGAGACCCAGTACTTC	CASKWLGFPGETQYF
NA	TRBD2	TRBV19	TRBJ2-3	TGTGCCAGTAGTACCGGGACTAGCGGGGGTGGGGATACGCAGTATTTT	CASSTGTSGGGDTQYF